This is a list of T cell receptor beta chains from one sample in a study of cytomegalovirus exposure and HLA in healthy donors. Clones were read by immunoSEQ multiplex PCR, and TCRdb kept only the in-frame ones, dropping some. Among 70,000 to 90,000 clones, more than 60% were seen once, and the ten largest hold 9.5% to 13%. Sequences were obtained from PBMCs. These receptors came from a male donor in good health and CMV-seropositive. CDR3s include the opening cysteine and the closing phenylalanine or tryptophan. A D gene is named only where the DNA matches it firmly. For some rows the clone size is stated as once, few or many, or as a class when expanded; others skip it.

D: TRBD1; J: TRBJ1-1; V: TRBV7-9; size: NA; CDR3: CASSFRTGRGTEAFF; DNA: TGTGCCAGCAGTTTTCGGACAGGGCGAGGAACTGAAGCTTTCTTT
D: TRBD2; J: TRBJ2-1; V: TRBV9; size: NA; CDR3: CASSVTVAGTRASNEQFF; DNA: TGTGCCAGCAGCGTGACAGTTGCCGGGACTAGGGCTAGCAATGAGCAGTTCTTC
D: TRBD1; J: TRBJ2-7; V: TRBV15; size: few; CDR3: CATSRADRGVNEQYF; DNA: TGTGCCACCAGCAGAGCTGACAGGGGAGTCAACGAGCAGTACTTC
D: TRBD2; J: TRBJ2-1; V: TRBV11-2; size: NA; CDR3: CASSSIAGVAYNEQFF; DNA: TGTGCCAGCAGCTCGATAGCGGGGGTAGCCTACAATGAGCAGTTCTTC
D: TRBD2; J: TRBJ2-2; V: TRBV6-1; size: few; CDR3: CASSARFGLAGANTGERFF; DNA: TGTGCCAGCAGTGCCCGTTTCGGACTAGCGGGAGCGAACACCGGCGAGCGGTTTTTT
D: TRBD1; J: TRBJ2-5; V: TRBV6-1; size: NA; CDR3: CASSLYAGTGETQYF; DNA: TGTGCCAGCAGTCTTTACGCCGGGACAGGGGAGACCCAGTACTTC
D: NA; J: TRBJ1-1; V: TRBV10-1; size: NA; CDR3: CASSEPHRQGHFGEAFF; DNA: NA
D: NA; J: TRBJ1-5; V: TRBV6-1; size: NA; CDR3: CASSYSSNQPQHF; DNA: TGTGCCAGCAGCTACAGTAGCAATCAGCCCCAGCATTTT
D: TRBD1; J: TRBJ1-3; V: TRBV7-2; size: NA; CDR3: CASSVGTGGNTIYF; DNA: TGTGCCAGCAGCGTAGGGACAGGGGGCAACACCATATATTTT
D: NA; J: TRBJ1-1; V: TRBV10-2; size: NA; CDR3: CASSTGLNTEAFF; DNA: TGCGCCAGCAGTACAGGGTTGAACACTGAAGCTTTCTTT
D: TRBD1; J: TRBJ2-7; V: TRBV7-2; size: NA; CDR3: CASSWGDRGTYEQYF; DNA: TGTGCCAGCAGTTGGGGAGACAGGGGTACCTACGAGCAGTACTTC
D: TRBD2; J: TRBJ2-5; V: TRBV7-9; size: NA; CDR3: CASSIGLGAVETQYF; DNA: TGTGCCAGCAGCATAGGACTAGGGGCCGTAGAGACCCAGTACTTC
D: TRBD2; J: TRBJ2-3; V: TRBV5-1; size: NA; CDR3: CASTTGGRLDTQYF; DNA: TGCGCCAGCACGACGGGGGGGCGGTTAGATACGCAGTATTTT
D: NA; J: TRBJ2-7; V: TRBV27; size: NA; CDR3: CASSLYGPGRGTYEQYF; DNA: TGTGCCAGCAGTTTATATGGTCCCGGTCGGGGGACCTACGAGCAGTACTTC
D: NA; J: TRBJ1-5; V: TRBV4-1; size: NA; CDR3: CASSLGLSQGSNQPQHF; DNA: TGCGCCAGCAGCTTGGGCCTTTCCCAGGGGAGCAATCAGCCCCAGCATTTT
D: NA; J: TRBJ2-4; V: TRBV5-1; size: NA; CDR3: CASSSLTGTVNIQYF; DNA: TGCGCCAGCAGTTCCCTTACAGGGACGGTAAACATTCAGTACTTC
D: NA; J: TRBJ1-3; V: TRBV7-9; size: NA; CDR3: CASSFSISGNTIYF; DNA: TGTGCCAGCAGCTTTTCTATATCTGGAAACACCATATATTTT
D: TRBD2; J: TRBJ2-3; V: TRBV29-1; size: NA; CDR3: CSVGEGHGTQYF; DNA: TGCAGCGTTGGGGAGGGCCATGGTACGCAGTATTTT
D: NA; J: TRBJ2-6; V: TRBV9; size: once; CDR3: CASSGPSGVEGANVLTF; DNA: TGTGCCAGCAGCGGTCCTTCAGGGGTGGAGGGGGCCAACGTCCTGACTTTC
D: TRBD1; J: TRBJ1-6; V: TRBV6-5; size: NA; CDR3: CASSTGTGKSSPLHF; DNA: TGTGCCAGCAGTACCGGGACAGGGAAGAGCTCACCCCTCCACTTT
D: TRBD1; J: TRBJ2-7; V: TRBV15; size: NA; CDR3: CATSRPTGQGADEQYF; DNA: TGTGCCACCAGCAGACCTACGGGACAGGGGGCGGACGAGCAGTACTTC
D: TRBD1; J: TRBJ2-3; V: TRBV25-1; size: NA; CDR3: CASSRQGIVDTQYF; DNA: TGTGCCAGCAGTAGACAGGGTATCGTAGATACGCAGTATTTT
D: TRBD2; J: TRBJ2-7; V: TRBV9; size: NA; CDR3: CASGRESYEQYF; DNA: TGTGCCTCAGGGCGGGAGAGTTACGAGCAGTACTTC
D: TRBD1; J: TRBJ1-2; V: TRBV30; size: NA; CDR3: CAWDADRGIACTF; DNA: TGTGCCTGGGATGCCGACAGGGGAATTGCTTGCACCTTC
D: NA; J: TRBJ2-7; V: TRBV10-1; size: NA; CDR3: CASSEHKKGAYEQYF; DNA: TGCGCCAGCAGTGAGCATAAGAAGGGGGCCTACGAGCAGTACTTC
D: NA; J: TRBJ2-5; V: TRBV5-1; size: NA; CDR3: CASSPRAAQETQYF; DNA: TGCGCCAGCAGCCCTCGCGCAGCGCAAGAGACCCAGTACTTC
D: NA; J: TRBJ1-3; V: TRBV6-5; size: once; CDR3: CASMRGNSGNTIYF; DNA: TGTGCCAGCATGCGAGGCAACTCTGGAAACACCATATATTTT
D: TRBD2; J: TRBJ2-3; V: TRBV29-1; size: NA; CDR3: CSVEDLGLAGNPSTDTQYF; DNA: TGCAGCGTTGAAGATCTGGGACTAGCGGGGAACCCTAGCACAGATACGCAGTATTTT
D: TRBD2; J: TRBJ2-4; V: TRBV4-1; size: NA; CDR3: CASSQLAGGVGNIQYF; DNA: TGCGCCAGCAGCCAATTGGCGGGAGGAGTAGGAAACATTCAGTACTTC
D: TRBD2; J: TRBJ2-2; V: TRBV27; size: NA; CDR3: CASSARSGLAGANTGELFF; DNA: TGTGCCAGCAGTGCCCGTTCCGGACTAGCGGGAGCGAACACCGGGGAGCTGTTTTTT
D: NA; J: TRBJ2-1; V: TRBV27; size: once; CDR3: CASSPPPNTKGARWVDEQFF; DNA: TGTGCCAGCAGTCCACCCCCTAACACAAAAGGGGCCAGGTGGGTCGATGAGCAGTTCTTC
D: NA; J: TRBJ1-2; V: TRBV6-6; size: few; CDR3: CASSYSVKGHGYTF; DNA: TGTGCCAGCAGTTACAGCGTCAAAGGCCATGGCTACACCTTC
D: TRBD2; J: TRBJ2-7; V: TRBV19; size: NA; CDR3: CASSMAGGPYEQYF; DNA: TGTGCCAGTAGTATGGCGGGAGGCCCCTACGAGCAGTACTTC
D: TRBD1; J: TRBJ1-1; V: TRBV5-1; size: few; CDR3: CASSRDREVYSSTEAFF; DNA: TGCGCCAGCAGCCGGGACAGGGAAGTGTATTCGAGCACTGAAGCTTTCTTT
D: NA; J: TRBJ2-1; V: TRBV7-3; size: NA; CDR3: CASSLVAGSSYNEQFF; DNA: TGTGCCAGCAGCTTAGTTGCGGGGAGCTCCTACAATGAGCAGTTCTTC
D: NA; J: TRBJ2-1; V: TRBV5-4; size: few; CDR3: CASSFSGNEQFF; DNA: TGTGCCAGCAGCTTCTCCGGGAATGAGCAGTTCTTC
D: NA; J: TRBJ1-2; V: TRBV18; size: NA; CDR3: CASSPRQEVVFNYGYTF; DNA: TGTGCCAGCTCACCCCGCCAGGAGGTTGTTTTTAACTATGGCTACACCTTC
D: TRBD1; J: TRBJ1-5; V: TRBV5-1; size: NA; CDR3: CASSLTPGQGAFSNQPQHF; DNA: TGCGCCAGCAGCCTCACCCCGGGACAGGGGGCTTTTAGCAATCAGCCCCAGCATTTT
D: TRBD1; J: TRBJ2-7; V: TRBV28; size: NA; CDR3: CASSPTHGHRGHEQYF; DNA: TGTGCCAGCAGTCCCACCCATGGACACAGGGGCCACGAGCAGTACTTC
D: TRBD1; J: TRBJ1-2; V: TRBV19; size: NA; CDR3: CASSSWDRTTYGYTF; DNA: TGTGCCAGTAGTTCCTGGGACAGGACTACCTATGGCTACACCTTC
D: TRBD2; J: TRBJ2-7; V: TRBV7-2; size: NA; CDR3: CASSPGTSGKYEQYF; DNA: TGTGCCAGCAGCCCGGGGACTAGCGGAAAATACGAGCAGTACTTC
D: TRBD1; J: TRBJ2-5; V: TRBV4-2; size: NA; CDR3: CASSQDRKGGLETQYF; DNA: TGTGCCAGCAGCCAAGATCGTAAAGGGGGCTTAGAGACCCAGTACTTC
D: NA; J: TRBJ1-5; V: TRBV6-6; size: NA; CDR3: CASSYSIGQPQHF; DNA: TGTGCCAGCAGTTACTCGATCGGTCAGCCCCAGCATTTT
D: NA; J: TRBJ2-7; V: TRBV7-9; size: few; CDR3: CSSSHQGGIGSYEQYF; DNA: TGTTCCAGCAGCCACCAGGGGGGAATTGGGTCCTACGAGCAGTACTTC
D: TRBD1; J: TRBJ1-1; V: TRBV11-2; size: NA; CDR3: CASSPDRVTEAFF; DNA: TGTGCCAGCAGCCCGGACAGGGTCACTGAAGCTTTCTTT
D: TRBD1; J: TRBJ2-2; V: TRBV19; size: NA; CDR3: CASSNSGTGGFTGELFF; DNA: TGTGCCAGTAGTAACTCCGGGACAGGGGGTTTCACCGGGGAGCTGTTTTTT
D: NA; J: TRBJ2-5; V: TRBV5-1; size: NA; CDR3: CASRSGLQRETQYF; DNA: TGCGCCAGCAGGTCGGGACTCCAGAGGGAGACCCAGTACTTC
D: NA; J: TRBJ1-1; V: TRBV15; size: few; CDR3: CATSARTAISNTEAFF; DNA: TGTGCCACCAGCGCCCGGACAGCAATTTCGAACACTGAAGCTTTCTTT
D: TRBD1; J: TRBJ1-2; V: TRBV19; size: NA; CDR3: CASVPGQGGYTF; DNA: TGTGCCAGTGTCCCGGGACAGGGTGGCTACACCTTC
D: TRBD1; J: TRBJ1-3; V: TRBV15; size: NA; CDR3: CATSRGTGLSGNTIYF; DNA: TGTGCCACCAGCAGGGGGACAGGGCTCTCTGGAAACACCATATATTTT
D: TRBD1; J: TRBJ2-2; V: TRBV27; size: NA; CDR3: CASRSGQWNTGELFF; DNA: TGTGCCAGCAGGTCGGGACAGTGGAACACCGGGGAGCTGTTTTTT
D: NA; J: TRBJ2-2; V: TRBV5-1; size: NA; CDR3: CASNQGSNTGELFF; DNA: TGCGCCAGCAATCAGGGGTCGAACACCGGGGAGCTGTTTTTT
D: TRBD2; J: TRBJ2-7; V: TRBV30; size: NA; CDR3: CAWTSGSYEQYF; DNA: TGTGCCTGGACTAGCGGTTCCTACGAGCAGTACTTC
D: NA; J: TRBJ2-4; V: TRBV5-4; size: NA; CDR3: CASSLTGKNIQYF; DNA: TGTGCCAGCAGCTTGACTGGTAAAAACATTCAGTACTTC
D: TRBD1; J: TRBJ2-6; V: TRBV5-1; size: NA; CDR3: CASSAKTGVMSGANVLTF; DNA: TGCGCCAGCAGCGCCAAGACAGGGGTCATGTCTGGGGCCAACGTCCTGACTTTC
D: NA; J: TRBJ2-1; V: TRBV30; size: NA; CDR3: CAWSLSSYNEQFF; DNA: TGTGCCTGGAGTCTGAGCTCCTACAATGAGCAGTTCTTC
D: NA; J: TRBJ2-7; V: TRBV30; size: NA; CDR3: CAWSRQTYEQYF; DNA: TGTGCCTGGAGCAGACAGACCTACGAGCAGTACTTC
D: NA; J: TRBJ2-3; V: TRBV9; size: NA; CDR3: CASSYISTDTQYF; DNA: TGTGCCAGCAGCTACATTTCTACAGATACGCAGTATTTT
D: NA; J: TRBJ1-6; V: TRBV19; size: NA; CDR3: CASKQSSYNSPLHF; DNA: TGTGCCAGTAAACAGAGCTCCTATAATTCACCCCTCCACTTT